This TCR beta chain was found in a study of T cells in Graves' hyperthyroidism and ophthalmopathy. On the study more broadly: Prior to any treatment, at the point of initial diagnosis, peripheral blood was collected. General study points: Ophthalmopathy was told apart from stable hyperthyroidism by a 13 V-J model.

There were TCR beta CDR3 regions amplified from RNA transcripts. Primed by the HTBI set, a first-round RT-PCR was run on the TCR CDR3. MiXCR, applied by TCRdb to the multiplex PCR reads, yields one record per CDR3 protein. Of about 640,000 distinct CDR3 sequences detected, 20% appear once; the ten largest clones hold about 35%. Germline CDR1 and CDR2: SGHAT and FQDESV (reference sequence). The CDR3 runs 14 residues. V trimming: 5 bases; J trimming: 8 bases; junction bases outside the gene matches: 6. Note on this clonotype: Antigen: not known.

Uncontrolled infection, other autoimmune disease, pregnancy or lactation barred patients from enrollment. The rearrangement uses TRBV11-1 and TRBJ1-4, with 9 nucleotides matching TRBD1. The TCR sequence derives from a man aged 30 to 45 with Graves' ophthalmopathy. Material for sequencing was blood. The DNA for the CDR3 is TGTGCCAGCAGCAATACAGGGGGCGGCGAAAAACTGTTTTTT. It is translated as CASSNTGGGEKLFF.